The T cell receptor beta chain described here comes from a study of spatial heterogeneity in lung cancer. Study summary: When follow-up PBMC samples existed, they were sequenced (at a median of around 2 years after resection). In the raw reads, each unique TCR and UMI combination was present more than ten times on average.

This CDR3 region has 15 residues. J was trimmed by 2 bases and V by 2 bases; bases with no gene match: 4. Germline V gives CDR1 SGHRS, CDR2 YFSETQ. Sample time point: blood at routine non-recurrence follow-up after resection. Tumor, nontumor lung or frozen PBMC supplied whole RNA that was sequenced unsorted. Study-wide points: TCRs found ubiquitously expanded in tumor appeared in blood more at resection than at follow-up.

This clonotype was seen at least ten times. What it recognizes is unknown. TCRdb analysed the 5' RACE reads with MiXCR anew, one entry per CDR3 protein. The sample yields 35,000 to 45,000 distinct CDR3 sequences, approximately 7.5% seen once. The chain joins TRBV5-1 to TRBJ2-3; 8 positions agree with TRBD2. The TCR comes from a male donor with early-stage non-small cell lung cancer. The sample consisted of PBMCs, taken at follow-up. Here the CDR3 DNA reads TGCGCCAGCAGCTTCGGCGGGGGGAACACAGATACGCAGTATTTT. This encodes CASSFGGGNTDTQYF.